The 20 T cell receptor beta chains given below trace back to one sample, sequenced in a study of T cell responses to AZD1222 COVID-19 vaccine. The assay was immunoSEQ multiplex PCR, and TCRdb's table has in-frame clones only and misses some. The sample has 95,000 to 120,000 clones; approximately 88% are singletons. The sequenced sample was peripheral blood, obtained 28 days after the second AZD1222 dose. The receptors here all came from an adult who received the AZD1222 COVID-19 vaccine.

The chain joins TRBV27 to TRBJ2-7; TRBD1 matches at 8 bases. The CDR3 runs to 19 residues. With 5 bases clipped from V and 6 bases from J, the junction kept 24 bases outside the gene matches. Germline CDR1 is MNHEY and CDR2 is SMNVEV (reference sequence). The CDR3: CASSPNPGRPPGQVSEQYF. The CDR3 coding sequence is TGTGCCAGCAGTCCGAACCCCGGGAGACCCCCGGGACAGGTGTCCGAGCAGTACTTC.

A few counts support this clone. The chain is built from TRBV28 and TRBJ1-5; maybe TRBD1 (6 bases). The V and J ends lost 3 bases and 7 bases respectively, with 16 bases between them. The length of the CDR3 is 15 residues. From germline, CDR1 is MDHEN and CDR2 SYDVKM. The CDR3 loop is CASSFSGKGGQPQHF. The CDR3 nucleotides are TGTGCCAGCAGTTTTTCTGGGAAGGGGGGGCAGCCCCAGCATTTT.

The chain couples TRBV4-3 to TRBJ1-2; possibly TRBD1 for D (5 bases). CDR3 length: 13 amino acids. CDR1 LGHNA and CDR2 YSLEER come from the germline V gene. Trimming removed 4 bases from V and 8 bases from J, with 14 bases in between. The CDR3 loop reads CASSPGQNYGYTF. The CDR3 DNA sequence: TGCGCCAGCAGCCCCGGACAAAATTACGGCTACACCTTC.

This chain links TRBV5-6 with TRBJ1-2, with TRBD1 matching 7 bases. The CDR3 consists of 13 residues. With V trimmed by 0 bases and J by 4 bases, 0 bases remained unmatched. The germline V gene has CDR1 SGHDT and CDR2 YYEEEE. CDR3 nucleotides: TGTGCCAGCAGCTTGGGGGACAGCTATGGCTACACCTTC. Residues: CASSLGDSYGYTF.

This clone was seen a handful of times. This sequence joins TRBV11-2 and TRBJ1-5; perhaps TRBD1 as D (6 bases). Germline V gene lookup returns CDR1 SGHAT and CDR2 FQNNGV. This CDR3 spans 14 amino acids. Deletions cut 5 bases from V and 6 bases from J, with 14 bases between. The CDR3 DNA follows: TGTGCCAGCAGCCCCGAGGGGGGGGTTCAGCCCCAGCATTTT. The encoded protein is CASSPEGGVQPQHF.

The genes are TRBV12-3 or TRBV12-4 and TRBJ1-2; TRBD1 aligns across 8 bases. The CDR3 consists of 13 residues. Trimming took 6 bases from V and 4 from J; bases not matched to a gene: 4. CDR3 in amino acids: CASSGQGGYGYTF. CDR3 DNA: TGTGCCAGCAGCGGACAGGGAGGCTATGGCTACACCTTC.

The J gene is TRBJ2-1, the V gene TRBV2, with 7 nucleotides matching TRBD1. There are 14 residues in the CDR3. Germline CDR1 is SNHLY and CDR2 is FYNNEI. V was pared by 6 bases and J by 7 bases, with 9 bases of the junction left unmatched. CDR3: CASRTGSSLNEQFF. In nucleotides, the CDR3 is TGTGCCAGCAGGACAGGGTCAAGTTTGAATGAGCAGTTCTTC. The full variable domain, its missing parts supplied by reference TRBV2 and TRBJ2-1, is EPEVTQTPSHQVTQMGQEVILRCVPISNHLYFYWYRQILGQKVEFLVSFYNNEISEKSEIFDDQFSVERPDGSNFTLKIRSTKLEDSAMYFCASRTGSSLNEQFFGPGTRLTVL.

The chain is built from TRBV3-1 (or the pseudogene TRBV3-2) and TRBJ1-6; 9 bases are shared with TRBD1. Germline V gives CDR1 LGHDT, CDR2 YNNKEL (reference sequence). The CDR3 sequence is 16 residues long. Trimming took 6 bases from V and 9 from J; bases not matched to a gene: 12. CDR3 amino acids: CASRASTGGAGSPLHF. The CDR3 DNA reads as TGTGCCAGCAGAGCGAGTACAGGGGGCGCAGGTTCACCCCTCCACTTT.

In DNA, the CDR3 is TGTGCCAGCAGTTACTCGGACAGCCGAGAGCAGTTCTTC. Its protein is CASSYSDSREQFF. This chain uses TRBV6-2 or TRBV6-3 with TRBJ2-1; a weak D match, TRBD1 (6 bases). Trimming left V 0 bases short and J 10 bases short, with 10 bases between. The V gene's germline CDR1 is MNHEY and CDR2 SVGEGT. CDR3 length equals 13 residues.

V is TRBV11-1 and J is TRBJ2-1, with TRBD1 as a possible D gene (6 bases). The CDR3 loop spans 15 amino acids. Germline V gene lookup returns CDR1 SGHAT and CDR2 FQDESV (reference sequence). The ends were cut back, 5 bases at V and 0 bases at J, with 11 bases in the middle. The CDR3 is CASSIGDNSYNEQFF. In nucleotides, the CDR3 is TGTGCCAGCAGCATAGGGGACAACTCCTACAATGAGCAGTTCTTC. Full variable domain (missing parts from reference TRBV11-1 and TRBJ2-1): EAEVAQSPRYKITEKSQAVAFWCDPISGHATLYWYRQILGQGPELLVQFQDESVVDDSQLPKDRFSAERLKGVDSTLKIQPAELGDSAMYLCASSIGDNSYNEQFFGPGTRLTVL.

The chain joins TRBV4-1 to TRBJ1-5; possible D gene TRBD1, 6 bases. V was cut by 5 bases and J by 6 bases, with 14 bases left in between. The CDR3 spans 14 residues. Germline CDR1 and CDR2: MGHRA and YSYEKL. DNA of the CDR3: TGCGCCAGCAGCGATTTTATACAGGGTCAGCCCCAGCATTTT. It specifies CASSDFIQGQPQHF.

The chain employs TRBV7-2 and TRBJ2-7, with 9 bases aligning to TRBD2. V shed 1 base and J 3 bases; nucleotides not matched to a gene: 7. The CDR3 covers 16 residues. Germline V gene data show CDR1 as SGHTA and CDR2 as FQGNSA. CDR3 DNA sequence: TGTGCCAGCAGCTTAGGGTCGGGAGCGGGGGGCTACGAGCAGTACTTC. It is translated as CASSLGSGAGGYEQYF.

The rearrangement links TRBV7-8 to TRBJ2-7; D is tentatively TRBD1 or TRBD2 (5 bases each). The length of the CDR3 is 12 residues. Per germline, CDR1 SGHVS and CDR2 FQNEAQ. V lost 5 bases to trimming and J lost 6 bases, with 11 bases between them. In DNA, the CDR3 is TGTGCCAGCAGCCTGGGGGTTTTCGAGCAGTACTTC. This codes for CASSLGVFEQYF.

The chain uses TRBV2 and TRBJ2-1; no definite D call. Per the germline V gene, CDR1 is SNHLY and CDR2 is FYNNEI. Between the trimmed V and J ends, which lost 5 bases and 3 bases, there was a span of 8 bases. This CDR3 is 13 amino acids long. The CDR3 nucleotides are TGTGCCAGCAGTCCAGATTACTACAATGAGCAGTTCTTC. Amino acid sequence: CASSPDYYNEQFF.

The CDR3 sequence: CASSDGVVGDEAFF. CDR3 DNA: TGTGCCAGCAGCGACGGGGTGGTAGGGGACGAAGCTTTCTTT. The chain recombines TRBV3-1 (or the pseudogene TRBV3-2) with TRBJ1-1, with D possibly matching TRBD1 (5 bases). Looked up from germline, CDR1 is LGHDT and CDR2 is YNNKEL (reference sequence). Trimming pared 5 bases from V and 8 bases from J, leaving 18 bases between. The CDR3 sequence is 14 residues long.

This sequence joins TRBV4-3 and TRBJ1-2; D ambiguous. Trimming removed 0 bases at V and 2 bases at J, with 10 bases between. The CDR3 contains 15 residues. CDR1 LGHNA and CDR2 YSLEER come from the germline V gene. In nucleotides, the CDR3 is TGCGCCAGCAGCCAAGAGAGGGAGGCGAACTATGGCTACACCTTC. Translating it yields CASSQEREANYGYTF.

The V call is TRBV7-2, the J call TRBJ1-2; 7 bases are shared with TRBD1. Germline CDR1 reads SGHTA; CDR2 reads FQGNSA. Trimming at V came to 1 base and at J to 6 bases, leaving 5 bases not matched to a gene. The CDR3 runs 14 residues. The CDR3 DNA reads TGTGCCAGCAGCTTAGGATATGGGACAGATGGCTACACCTTC. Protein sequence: CASSLGYGTDGYTF.

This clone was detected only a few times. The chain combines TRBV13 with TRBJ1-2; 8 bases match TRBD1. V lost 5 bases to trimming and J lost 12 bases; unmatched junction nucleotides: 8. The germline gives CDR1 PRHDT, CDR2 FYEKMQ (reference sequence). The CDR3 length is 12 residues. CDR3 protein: CASSGIQGAHTF. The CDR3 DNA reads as TGTGCCAGCAGCGGAATTCAGGGGGCTCACACCTTC. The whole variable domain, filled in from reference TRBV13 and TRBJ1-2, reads AAGVIQSPRHLIKEKRETATLKCYPIPRHDTVYWYQQGPGQDPQFLISFYEKMQSDKGSIPDRFSAQQFSDYHSELNMSSLELGDSALYFCASSGIQGAHTFGSGTRLTVV.

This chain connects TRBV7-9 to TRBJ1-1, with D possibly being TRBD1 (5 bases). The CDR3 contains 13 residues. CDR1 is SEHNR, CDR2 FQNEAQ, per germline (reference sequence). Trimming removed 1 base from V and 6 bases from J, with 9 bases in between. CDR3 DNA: TGTGCCAGCAGCTTAGGTTGGGGGGCTGAAGCTTTCTTT. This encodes CASSLGWGAEAFF. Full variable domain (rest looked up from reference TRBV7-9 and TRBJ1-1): DTGVSQNPRHKITKRGQNVTFRCDPISEHNRLYWYRQTLGQGPEFLTYFQNEAQLEKSRLLSDRFSAERPKGSFSTLEIQRTEQGDSAMYLCASSLGWGAEAFFGQGTRLTVV.

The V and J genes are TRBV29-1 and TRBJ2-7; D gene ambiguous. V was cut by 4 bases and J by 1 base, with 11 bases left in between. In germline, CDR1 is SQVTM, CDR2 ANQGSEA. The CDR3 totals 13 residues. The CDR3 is CSVVRLTSYEQYF. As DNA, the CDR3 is TGCAGCGTTGTGCGGCTGACTTCCTACGAGCAGTACTTC.